This T cell receptor beta chain was found in a study of blood T cell repertoires in COVID-19. Across the study: Whether acute or convalescent, the COVID-19 samples came from the United States, Italy and Spain. The analysed material was cDNA or gDNA that came from T cells, B-cell-depleted T cells, or PBMCs.

Authors' methods: Amplification of reference gene primers provided the estimated nucleated cell counts. Only in-frame clones appear in the TCRdb table, and some are missing; sequencing was by immunoSEQ multiplex PCR. Clone size and the V and J calls come from that table; the DNA yielded D and trimming. The sample shows more than 80,000 clones, 88% of them seen only once. The germline V gene encodes CDR1 GTSNPN and CDR2 SVGIG (reference sequence). The CDR3 consists of 12 residues. Trimming removed 1 base from V and 7 bases from J; junction bases left unmatched: 3. Sequenced sample: peripheral blood. This sequence joins TRBV30 and TRBJ1-2, with 7 bases fitting TRBD1. The TCR comes from a man aged 80 or over with acute or convalescent COVID-19. The CDR3: CAWSGQGAGYTF. The CDR3 bases are TGTGCCTGGAGTGGACAGGGTGCTGGCTACACCTTC.